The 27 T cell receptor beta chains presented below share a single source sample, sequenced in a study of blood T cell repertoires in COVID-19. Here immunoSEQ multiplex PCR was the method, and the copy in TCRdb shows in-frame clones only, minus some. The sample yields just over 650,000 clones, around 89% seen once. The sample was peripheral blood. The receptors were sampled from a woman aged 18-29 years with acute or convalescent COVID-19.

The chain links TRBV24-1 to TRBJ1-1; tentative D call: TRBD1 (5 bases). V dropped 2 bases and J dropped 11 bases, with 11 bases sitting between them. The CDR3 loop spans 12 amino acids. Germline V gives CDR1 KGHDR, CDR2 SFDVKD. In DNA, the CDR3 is TGTGCCACCAGTGATTGGAGGGGTGGTGCTTTCTTT. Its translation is CATSDWRGGAFF.

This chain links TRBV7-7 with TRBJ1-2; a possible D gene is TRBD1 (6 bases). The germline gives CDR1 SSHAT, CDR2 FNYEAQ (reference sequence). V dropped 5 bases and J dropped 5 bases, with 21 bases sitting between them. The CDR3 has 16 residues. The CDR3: CASSPLLGQMGYGYTF. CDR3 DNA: TGTGCCAGCAGCCCCCTCCTTGGACAGATGGGGTATGGCTACACCTTC.

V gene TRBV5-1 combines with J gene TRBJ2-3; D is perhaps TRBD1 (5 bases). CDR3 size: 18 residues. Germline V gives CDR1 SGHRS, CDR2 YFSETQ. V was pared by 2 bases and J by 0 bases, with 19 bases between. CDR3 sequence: CASSFPPRARASTDTQYF. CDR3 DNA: TGCGCCAGCAGCTTCCCCCCCAGGGCAAGGGCCAGCACAGATACGCAGTATTTT. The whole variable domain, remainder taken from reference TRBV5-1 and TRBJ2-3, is KAGVTQTPRYLIKTRGQQVTLSCSPISGHRSVSWYQQTPGQGLQFLFEYFSETQRNKGNFPGRFSGRQFSNSRSEMNVSTLELGDSALYLCASSFPPRARASTDTQYFGPGTRLTVL.

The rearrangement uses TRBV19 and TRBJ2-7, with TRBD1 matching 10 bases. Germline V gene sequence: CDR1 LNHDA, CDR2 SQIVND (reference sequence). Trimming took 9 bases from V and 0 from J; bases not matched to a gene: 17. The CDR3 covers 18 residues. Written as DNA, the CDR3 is TGTGCCAGGCGCTCCGGGACAGGGGCCTACCCGAGCTCCTACGAGCAGTACTTC. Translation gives CARRSGTGAYPSSYEQYF.

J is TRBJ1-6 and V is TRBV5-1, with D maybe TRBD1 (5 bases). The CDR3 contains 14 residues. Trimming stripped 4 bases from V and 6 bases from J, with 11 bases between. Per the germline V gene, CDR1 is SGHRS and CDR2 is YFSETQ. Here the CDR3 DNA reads TGCGCCAGCAGCAACGGGACTCGTAATTCACCCCTCCACTTT. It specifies CASSNGTRNSPLHF.

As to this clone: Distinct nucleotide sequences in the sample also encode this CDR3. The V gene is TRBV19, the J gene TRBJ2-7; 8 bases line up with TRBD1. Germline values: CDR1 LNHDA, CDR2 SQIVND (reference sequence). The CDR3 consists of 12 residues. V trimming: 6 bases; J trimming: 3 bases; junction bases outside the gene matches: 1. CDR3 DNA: TGTGCCAGTAGCGACAGGGGCTACGAGCAGTACTTC. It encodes CASSDRGYEQYF. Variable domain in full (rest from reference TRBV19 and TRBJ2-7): DGGITQSPKYLFRKEGQNVTLSCEQNLNHDAMYWYRQDPGQGLRLIYYSQIVNDFQKGDIAEGYSVSREKKESFPLTVTSAQKNPTAFYLCASSDRGYEQYFGPGTRLTVT.

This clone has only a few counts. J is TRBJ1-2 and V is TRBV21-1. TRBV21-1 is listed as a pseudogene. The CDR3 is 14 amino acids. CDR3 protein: CASSKCGPNYGYTF. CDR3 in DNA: TGTGCCAGCAGCAAATGCGGTCCTAACTATGGCTACACCTTC.

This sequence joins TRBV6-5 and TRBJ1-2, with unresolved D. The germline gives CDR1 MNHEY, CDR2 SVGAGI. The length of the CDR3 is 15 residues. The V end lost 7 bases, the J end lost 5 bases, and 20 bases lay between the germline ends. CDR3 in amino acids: CASTQAGALLYGYTF. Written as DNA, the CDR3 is TGTGCCAGCACCCAGGCGGGAGCCCTTTTATATGGCTACACCTTC.

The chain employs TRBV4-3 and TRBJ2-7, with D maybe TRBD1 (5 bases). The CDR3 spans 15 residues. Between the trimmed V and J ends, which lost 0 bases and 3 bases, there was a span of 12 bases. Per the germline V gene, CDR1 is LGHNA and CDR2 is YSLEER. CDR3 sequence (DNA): TGCGCCAGCAGCCAAGAGGACAACCAAAACTACGAGCAGTACTTC. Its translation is CASSQEDNQNYEQYF.

CDR3 nucleotides: TGTGCCATCCACAGGGCTAAGGGGGATGGCTACACCTTC. Encoded protein: CAIHRAKGDGYTF. This chain links TRBV19 with TRBJ1-2; TRBD1 might be the D (6 bases). The CDR3 contains 13 residues. Germline CDR1 and CDR2: LNHDA and SQIVND (reference sequence). V lost 10 bases to trimming and J lost 6 bases, with 18 bases between them.

The CDR3 DNA reads as TGCAGCGCCGGGACTCCCGCCTACGAGCAGTACTTC. Encoded protein: CSAGTPAYEQYF. The chain carries TRBV29-1 and TRBJ2-7; possibly TRBD2 for D (6 bases). V shed 7 bases and J shed 2 bases, with 12 bases lying between them. CDR1 is SQVTM, CDR2 ANQGSEA, per germline. The CDR3 has 12 residues.

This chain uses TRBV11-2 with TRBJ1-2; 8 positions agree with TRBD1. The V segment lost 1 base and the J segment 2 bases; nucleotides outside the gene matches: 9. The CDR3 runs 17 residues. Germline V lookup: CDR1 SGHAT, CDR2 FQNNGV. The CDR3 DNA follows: TGTGCCAGCAGCTTAGTTGGGCGAAGGACAGGGAACTATGGCTACACCTTC. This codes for CASSLVGRRTGNYGYTF.

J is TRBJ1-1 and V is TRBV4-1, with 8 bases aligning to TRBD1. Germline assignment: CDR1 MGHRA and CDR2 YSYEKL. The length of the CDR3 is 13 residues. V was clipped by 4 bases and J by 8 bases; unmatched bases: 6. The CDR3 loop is CASSLNTGGEAFF. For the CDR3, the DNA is TGCGCCAGCAGCCTAAACACAGGGGGGGAAGCTTTCTTT.

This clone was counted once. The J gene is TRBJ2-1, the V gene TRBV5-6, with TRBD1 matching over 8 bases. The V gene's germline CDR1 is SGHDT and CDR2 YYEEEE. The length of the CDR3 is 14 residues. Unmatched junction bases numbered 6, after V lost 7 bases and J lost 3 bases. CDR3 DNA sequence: TGTGCCAGCTCGAACAGGGGGTTCTACAATGAGCAGTTCTTC. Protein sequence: CASSNRGFYNEQFF.

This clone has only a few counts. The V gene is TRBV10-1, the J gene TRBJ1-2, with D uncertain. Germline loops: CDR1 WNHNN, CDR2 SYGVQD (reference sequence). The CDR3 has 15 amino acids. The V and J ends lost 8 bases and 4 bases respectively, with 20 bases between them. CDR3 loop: CASRTVVRTPYGYTF. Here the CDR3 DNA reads TGCGCCAGCCGTACCGTCGTGAGGACTCCCTATGGCTACACCTTC.

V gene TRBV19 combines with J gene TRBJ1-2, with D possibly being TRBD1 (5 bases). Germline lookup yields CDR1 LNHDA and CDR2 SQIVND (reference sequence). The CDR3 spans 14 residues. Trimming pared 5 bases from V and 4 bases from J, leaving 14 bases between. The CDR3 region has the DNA TGTGCCAGTAGTGAGACAGTGCTTGGCTATGGCTACACCTTC. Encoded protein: CASSETVLGYGYTF.

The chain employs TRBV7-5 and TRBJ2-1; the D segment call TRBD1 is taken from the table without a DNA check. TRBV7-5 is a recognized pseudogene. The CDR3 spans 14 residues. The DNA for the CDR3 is TGTGCCAGAAGCTTCCCAGTACCGGGACAGGCGCAGTTCTTC. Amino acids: CARSFPVPGQAQFF.

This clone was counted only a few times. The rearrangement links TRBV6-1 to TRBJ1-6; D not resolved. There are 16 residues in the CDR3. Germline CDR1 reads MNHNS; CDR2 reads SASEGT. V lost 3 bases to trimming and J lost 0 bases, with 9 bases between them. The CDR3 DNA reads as TGTGCCAGCAGTGATGGGCTGAGCTCCTATAATTCACCCCTCCACTTT. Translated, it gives CASSDGLSSYNSPLHF.

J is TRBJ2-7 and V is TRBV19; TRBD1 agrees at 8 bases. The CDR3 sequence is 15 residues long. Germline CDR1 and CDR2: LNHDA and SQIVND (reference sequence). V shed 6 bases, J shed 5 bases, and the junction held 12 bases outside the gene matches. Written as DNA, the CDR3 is TGTGCCAGTAGCCTCAGTGGGACAGGCGTAAACGAGCAGTACTTC. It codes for CASSLSGTGVNEQYF.

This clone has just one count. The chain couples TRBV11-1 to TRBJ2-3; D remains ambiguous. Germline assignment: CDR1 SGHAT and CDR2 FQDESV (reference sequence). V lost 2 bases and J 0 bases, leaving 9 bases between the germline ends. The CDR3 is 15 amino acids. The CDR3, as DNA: TGTGCCAGCAGCTTAATCCCAACTAGCACAGATACGCAGTATTTT. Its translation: CASSLIPTSTDTQYF. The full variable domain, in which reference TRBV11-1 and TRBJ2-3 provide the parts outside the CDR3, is EAEVAQSPRYKITEKSQAVAFWCDPISGHATLYWYRQILGQGPELLVQFQDESVVDDSQLPKDRFSAERLKGVDSTLKIQPAELGDSAMYLCASSLIPTSTDTQYFGPGTRLTVL.

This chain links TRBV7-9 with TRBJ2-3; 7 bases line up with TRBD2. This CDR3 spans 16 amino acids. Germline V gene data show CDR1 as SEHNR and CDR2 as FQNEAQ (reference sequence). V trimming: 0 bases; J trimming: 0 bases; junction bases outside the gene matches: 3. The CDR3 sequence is CASSLAAAGSTDTQYF. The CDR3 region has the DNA TGTGCCAGCAGCTTAGCTGCAGCGGGGAGCACAGATACGCAGTATTTT.

The CDR3: CASSYPFGLALEETQYF. CDR3 bases: TGTGCCAGCAGTTACCCCTTTGGACTAGCGCTGGAGGAGACCCAGTACTTC. The rearrangement links TRBV6-2 or TRBV6-3 to TRBJ2-5; TRBD2 matches 9 bases. The CDR3 extends over 17 amino acids. V was pared by 2 bases and J by 5 bases, with 12 bases of the junction left unmatched. CDR1 is MNHEY, CDR2 SVGEGT, per germline.

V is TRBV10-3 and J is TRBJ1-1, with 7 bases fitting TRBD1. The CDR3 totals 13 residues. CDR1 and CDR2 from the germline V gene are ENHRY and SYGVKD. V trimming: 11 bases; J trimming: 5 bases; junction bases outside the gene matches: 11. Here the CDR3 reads CAAGGGFGTEAFF. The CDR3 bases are TGTGCCGCCGGAGGGGGCTTTGGGACTGAAGCTTTCTTT.

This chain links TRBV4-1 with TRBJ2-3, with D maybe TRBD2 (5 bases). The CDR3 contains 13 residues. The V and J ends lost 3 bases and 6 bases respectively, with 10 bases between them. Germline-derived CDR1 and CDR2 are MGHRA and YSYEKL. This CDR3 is CASSHFSADTQYF. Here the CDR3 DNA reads TGCGCCAGCAGCCACTTTAGCGCGGATACGCAGTATTTT.

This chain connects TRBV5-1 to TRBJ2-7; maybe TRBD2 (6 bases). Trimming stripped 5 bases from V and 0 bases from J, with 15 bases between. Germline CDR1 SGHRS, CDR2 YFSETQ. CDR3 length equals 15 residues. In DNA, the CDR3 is TGCGCCAGCAGGACCGGGACTTTTAGCTCCTACGAGCAGTACTTC. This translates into CASRTGTFSSYEQYF.

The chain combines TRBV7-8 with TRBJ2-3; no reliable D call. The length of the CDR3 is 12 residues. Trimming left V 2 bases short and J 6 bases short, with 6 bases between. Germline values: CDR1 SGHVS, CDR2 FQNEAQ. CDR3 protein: CASSLQWDTQYF. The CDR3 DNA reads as TGTGCCAGCAGCTTACAGTGGGATACGCAGTATTTT.

The CDR3 loop reads CASSPVRWGLFPNQPQHF. The DNA for the CDR3 is TGTGCCAGCAGTCCCGTTCGGTGGGGGCTGTTCCCCAATCAGCCCCAGCATTTT. V and J are TRBV7-8 and TRBJ1-5, with D perhaps TRBD1 (6 bases). The germline V gene has CDR1 SGHVS and CDR2 FQNEAQ. V was cut by 6 bases and J by 3 bases, with 24 bases left in between. The CDR3 has 18 residues.